The rows below give T cell receptor beta chains drawn from one sample of a study of shared clonotypes between healthy human individuals. Sequenced by immunoSEQ multiplex PCR; TCRdb stores in-frame clones only, minus some. This sample has about 980,000 clones, with 76% found just once. The sequencing sample was made of memory CD4+ T cells sorted from blood. These receptors were obtained from a man younger than 35 in good health. Both conserved end residues are part of each CDR3. A D gene is named only where the DNA matches it firmly. Size tells how often a clone was seen (once, few, many) or the class of an expanded clone, and some rows leave it out.

DNA | CDR3 | J | D | size | V
TGTGCCAGCAGCGTAGCTGGGGCGGGAGGGATCCAAGAGACCCAGTACTTC | CASSVAGAGGIQETQYF | TRBJ2-5 | TRBD2 | NA | TRBV9
TGTGCCAGCAGCTTAATGATAGCGGTTAGCACAGATACGCAGTATTTT | CASSLMIAVSTDTQYF | TRBJ2-3 | NA | NA | TRBV7-2
TGTGCCAGCTCACCACTCGGGACCGGGGCGCAGGAGACCCAGTACTTC | CASSPLGTGAQETQYF | TRBJ2-5 | NA | NA | TRBV18
TGTGCCAGCAGCTGGGCACGGGGGCCGTACGAGCAGTACTTC | CASSWARGPYEQYF | TRBJ2-7 | NA | NA | TRBV11-2
TGCGCCAGCAGCTTGGCCGGGACGGTGGGGGGAAAACTGTTTTTT | CASSLAGTVGGKLFF | TRBJ1-4 | NA | NA | TRBV5-1
TGTGCCAGCAGTTTAATCGGAGGGGAGCCCCAGCATTTT | CASSLIGGEPQHF | TRBJ1-5 | NA | NA | TRBV27
TGTGCCACCAGCAGAGAACAGGGTTTGTTAACTAATGAAAAACTGTTTTTT | CATSREQGLLTNEKLFF | TRBJ1-4 | NA | NA | TRBV15
TGCGCCAGCAGGAGGAGGTTCTACCAAGAGACCCAGTACTTC | CASRRRFYQETQYF | TRBJ2-5 | NA | NA | TRBV10-1
TGTGCCAGCAGCCCAAGGACGACAAACACAGATACGCAGTATTTT | CASSPRTTNTDTQYF | TRBJ2-3 | NA | NA | TRBV9
TGTGCCAGCAGTGAGGACAGGGGAGGTGTCACTGAAGCTTTCTTT | CASSEDRGGVTEAFF | TRBJ1-1 | TRBD1 | few | TRBV6-1
TGTGCCTGGACCGAGACTGATTCCTACAATGAGCAGTTCTTC | CAWTETDSYNEQFF | TRBJ2-1 | NA | once | TRBV30
TGTGCCTGGAGTGTACGGGAGGGTGGCTACACCTTC | CAWSVREGGYTF | TRBJ1-2 | NA | many | TRBV30
TGTGCCAGCTCAAATTTCGCGCCGCAACTGTACCAAGAGACCCAGTACTTC | CASSNFAPQLYQETQYF | TRBJ2-5 | NA | NA | TRBV18
TGCGCCAGCAGCTCGGGACAGGGAGGAACAGGCTATGGCTACACCTTC | CASSSGQGGTGYGYTF | TRBJ1-2 | TRBD1 | NA | TRBV5-1
TGCGCCAGCAGCTTGCACGGCGAGGTGAACACTGAAGCTTTCTTT | CASSLHGEVNTEAFF | TRBJ1-1 | NA | NA | TRBV5-1
TGTGCCATCAGTGAGAGGTTAGCGGGACCGGGGGAGACCCAGTACTTC | CAISERLAGPGETQYF | TRBJ2-5 | TRBD2 | NA | TRBV10-3
TGTGCCTGGAGTGGAATGCTCGAGCAGTACTTC | CAWSGMLEQYF | TRBJ2-7 | NA | NA | TRBV30
TGTGCCAGCTCATTAAGCGGGAGGGCAGATACGCAGTATTTT | CASSLSGRADTQYF | TRBJ2-3 | TRBD2 | NA | TRBV18
TGCGCCAGCAGCCCCAATGACAATGAGCAGTTCTTC | CASSPNDNEQFF | TRBJ2-1 | NA | NA | TRBV5-1
TGTGCCAGCAGCTTGGTTAACGGGGGCTCTGGGGCCAACGTCCTGACTTTC | CASSLVNGGSGANVLTF | TRBJ2-6 | NA | NA | TRBV5-6
TGTGCCAGCAGCGAGACAGGGAACTACAATGAGCAGTTCTTC | CASSETGNYNEQFF | TRBJ2-1 | TRBD1 | NA | TRBV11-3
TGTGCCAGTAGTATTTACAGCGGGACTCAAAACATTCAGTACTTC | CASSIYSGTQNIQYF | TRBJ2-4 | TRBD2 | NA | TRBV19
TGTGCCAGAAGCTTGACCGGGACGGACAGTTTGATGAGGGAGCAGTACTTC | CARSLTGTDSLMREQYF | TRBJ2-7 | NA | many | TRBV5-3
TGCGCCAGCAGCCCCATGGGACAGGCGGGATCAGTTGCTTTCTTT | CASSPMGQAGSVAFF | TRBJ1-1 | TRBD1 | NA | TRBV5-1
TGTGCCAGCAGCTTAGCACTCCCAGGGACGCAGTATTTT | CASSLALPGTQYF | TRBJ2-3 | NA | NA | TRBV13
TGTGCCAGCAGTTCTCCCGGACAGGGCGACACCATATATTTT | CASSSPGQGDTIYF | TRBJ1-3 | TRBD1 | NA | TRBV28
TGCGCCAGCAGCCAAGTGGTAACAGGGGGCACAGATACGCAGTATTTT | CASSQVVTGGTDTQYF | TRBJ2-3 | TRBD1 | NA | TRBV4-3
TGTGCCAGCAGCTCACAGGGGACGCCTGAAGCTTTCTTT | CASSSQGTPEAFF | TRBJ1-1 | TRBD1 | NA | TRBV7-9
TGTGCCAGCAGCACCCAGGACAGGGACTACGAGCAGTACTTC | CASSTQDRDYEQYF | TRBJ2-7 | TRBD1 | NA | TRBV11-3
TGTGCTAGTGGTACCGGGACAAGGGGAAGCACAGATACGCAGTATTTT | CASGTGTRGSTDTQYF | TRBJ2-3 | NA | NA | TRBV12-5
TGTGCCAGCAGTAATGGACAGACAACCTACGAGCAGTACTTC | CASSNGQTTYEQYF | TRBJ2-7 | NA | NA | TRBV6-5
TGTGCCAGTACACGGACTAGCGGGTTTTCTGGGGCCAACGTCCTGACTTTC | CASTRTSGFSGANVLTF | TRBJ2-6 | TRBD2 | NA | TRBV19
TGTGCCAGCAGCTTAGACGGGACTGCAGCAGATACGCAGTATTTT | CASSLDGTAADTQYF | TRBJ2-3 | NA | NA | TRBV7-9
TGCAGCGAGGGTAGCGGCTACAATGAGCAGTTCTTC | CSEGSGYNEQFF | TRBJ2-1 | NA | few | TRBV29-1
TGTGCCAGTACTGGGGGGCGAAACATTCAGTACTTC | CASTGGRNIQYF | TRBJ2-4 | NA | NA | TRBV19
TGTGCCAGCTCACCCAACGGGGAGACCCAGTACTTC | CASSPNGETQYF | TRBJ2-5 | NA | NA | TRBV18
TGTGCCAGCAGCCCAGGACTAGCGGGAGAGGGGCGGACCTACAAAAACATTCAGTACTTC | CASSPGLAGEGRTYKNIQYF | TRBJ2-4 | TRBD2 | once | TRBV7-8
TGTGCCAGCAGTGACAGGGCCGACGAGCAGTACTTC | CASSDRADEQYF | TRBJ2-7 | TRBD1 | NA | TRBV7-9
TGTGCCAGTAGCCGTCCGGGACTAGACAATGAGCAGTTCTTC | CASSRPGLDNEQFF | TRBJ2-1 | TRBD2 | few | TRBV19
TGTGCCAGCAGCCAATGGGAAGGAGAGACCCAGTACTTC | CASSQWEGETQYF | TRBJ2-5 | NA | NA | TRBV14
TGTGCCAGCAGCGTATCCGCATTGAACACTGAAGCTTTCTTT | CASSVSALNTEAFF | TRBJ1-1 | NA | NA | TRBV9
TGTGCCAGCAGTGAAACAGGGGGCCGTGGCTACACCTTC | CASSETGGRGYTF | TRBJ1-2 | TRBD1 | NA | TRBV2